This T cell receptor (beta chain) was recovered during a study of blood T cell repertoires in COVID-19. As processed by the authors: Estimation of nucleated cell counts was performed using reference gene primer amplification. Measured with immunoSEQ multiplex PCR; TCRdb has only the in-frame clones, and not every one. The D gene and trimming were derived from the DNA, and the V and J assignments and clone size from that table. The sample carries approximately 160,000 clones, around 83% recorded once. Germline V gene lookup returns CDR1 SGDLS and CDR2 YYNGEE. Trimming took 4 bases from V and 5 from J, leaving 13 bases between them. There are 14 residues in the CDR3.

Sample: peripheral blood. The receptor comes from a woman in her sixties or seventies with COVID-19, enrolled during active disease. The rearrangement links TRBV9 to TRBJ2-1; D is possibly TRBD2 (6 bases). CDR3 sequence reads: CASSLGTGNNEQFF. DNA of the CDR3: TGTGCCAGCAGCCTAGGGACTGGCAACAATGAGCAGTTCTTC.